This entry is about one T cell receptor beta chain. Its antigen is not known. This record belongs to a study of T cell clusters in autoimmune cytopenias. TRB rearrangements were amplified by touch-down multiplex PCR with mixed TRB-A/B primers. Using the multiplex PCR reads, TCRdb records one entry per CDR3 protein without DNA. Its table lists 9,500 to 15,000 distinct CDR3 sequences. Each sample's input was around 250 ng genomic DNA, about 38,000 genome equivalents. Study results and caveats: Compared with active autoimmune hepatitis patients, healthy donors showed about 2.8-fold more exclusive TRB clusters. Primary autoimmune cytopenia patients appeared to lack physiological T cell clusters present in healthy donors. TRB repertoire shifts in secondary cytopenia and chronic lymphocytic leukemia mostly reflected lymphoma, not autoimmunity.

Sequencing was carried out using peripheral blood. The sequence derives from a human donor with an autoimmune cytopenia or autoimmune hepatitis (not recorded which).

The CDR3 is CASSPTNSNEQFF. The rearrangement links TRBV6-5 to TRBJ2-1; absent DNA, TCRdb's TRBD2 call cannot be checked. CDR3 length: 13 residues. In germline, CDR1 is MNHEY, CDR2 SVGAGI.